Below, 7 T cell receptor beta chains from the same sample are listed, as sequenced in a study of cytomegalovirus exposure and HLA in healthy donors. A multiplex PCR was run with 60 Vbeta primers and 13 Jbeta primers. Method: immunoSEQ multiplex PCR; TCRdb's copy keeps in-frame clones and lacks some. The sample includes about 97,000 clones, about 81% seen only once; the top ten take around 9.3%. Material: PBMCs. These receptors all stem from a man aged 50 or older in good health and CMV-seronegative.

The CDR3 coding sequence is TGTGCCAGCAGTTCGGGACAGGGCCGTCGCGAGCAGTACTTC. This gives the protein CASSSGQGRREQYF. J is TRBJ2-7 and V is TRBV6-5, with TRBD1 matching over 9 bases. In germline, CDR1 is MNHEY, CDR2 SVGAGI. This CDR3 is built from 14 residues. Trimming at V came to 4 bases and at J to 6 bases, leaving 7 bases not matched to a gene.

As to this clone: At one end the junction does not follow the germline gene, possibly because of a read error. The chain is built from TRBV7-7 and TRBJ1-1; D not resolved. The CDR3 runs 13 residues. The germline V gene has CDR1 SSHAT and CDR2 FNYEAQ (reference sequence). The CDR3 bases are TGTGCTAGCAGCCAAGACATAAACACTGAAGCTTTCTTT. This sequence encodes CASSQDINTEAFF.

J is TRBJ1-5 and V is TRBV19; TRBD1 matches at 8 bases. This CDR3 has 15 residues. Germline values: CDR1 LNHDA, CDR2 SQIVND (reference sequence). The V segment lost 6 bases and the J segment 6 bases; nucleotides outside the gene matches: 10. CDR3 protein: CASRSDGQGAQPQHF. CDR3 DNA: TGTGCCAGTAGGAGTGATGGACAGGGAGCTCAGCCCCAGCATTTT.

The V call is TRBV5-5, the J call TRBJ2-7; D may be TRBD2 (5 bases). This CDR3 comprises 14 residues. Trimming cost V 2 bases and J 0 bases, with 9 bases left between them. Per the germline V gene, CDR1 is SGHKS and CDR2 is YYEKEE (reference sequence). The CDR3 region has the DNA TGTGCCAGCAGCTTAGCGGCAGCCTCCTACGAGCAGTACTTC. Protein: CASSLAAASYEQYF.

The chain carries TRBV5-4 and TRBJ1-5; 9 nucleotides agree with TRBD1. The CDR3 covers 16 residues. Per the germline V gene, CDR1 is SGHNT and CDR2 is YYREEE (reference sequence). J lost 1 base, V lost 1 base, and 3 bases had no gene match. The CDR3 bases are TGTGCCAGCAGCTTGACAGGGGGCAAGAGCAATCAGCCCCAGCATTTT. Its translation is CASSLTGGKSNQPQHF. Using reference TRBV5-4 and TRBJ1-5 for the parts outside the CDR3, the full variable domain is ETGVTQSPTHLIKTRGQQVTLRCSSQSGHNTVSWYQQALGQGPQFIFQYYREEENGRGNFPPRFSGLQFPNYSSELNVNALELDDSALYLCASSLTGGKSNQPQHFGDGTRLSIL.

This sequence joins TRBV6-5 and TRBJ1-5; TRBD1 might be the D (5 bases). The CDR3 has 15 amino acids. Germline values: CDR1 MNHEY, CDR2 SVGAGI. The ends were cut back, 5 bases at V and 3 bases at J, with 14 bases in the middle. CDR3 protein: CASSGAGTANQPQHF. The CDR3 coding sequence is TGTGCCAGCAGTGGGGCTGGTACAGCCAATCAGCCCCAGCATTTT.

CDR3 region: CASSPQDSGNTIYF. CDR3 sequence (DNA): TGTGCCAGCAGCCCTCAGGACTCTGGAAACACCATATATTTT. The rearrangement uses TRBV9 and TRBJ1-3; no firm D call. V gave up 4 bases and J gave up 0 bases, with 8 bases separating them. The germline V gene encodes CDR1 SGDLS and CDR2 YYNGEE. This CDR3 is built from 14 residues.